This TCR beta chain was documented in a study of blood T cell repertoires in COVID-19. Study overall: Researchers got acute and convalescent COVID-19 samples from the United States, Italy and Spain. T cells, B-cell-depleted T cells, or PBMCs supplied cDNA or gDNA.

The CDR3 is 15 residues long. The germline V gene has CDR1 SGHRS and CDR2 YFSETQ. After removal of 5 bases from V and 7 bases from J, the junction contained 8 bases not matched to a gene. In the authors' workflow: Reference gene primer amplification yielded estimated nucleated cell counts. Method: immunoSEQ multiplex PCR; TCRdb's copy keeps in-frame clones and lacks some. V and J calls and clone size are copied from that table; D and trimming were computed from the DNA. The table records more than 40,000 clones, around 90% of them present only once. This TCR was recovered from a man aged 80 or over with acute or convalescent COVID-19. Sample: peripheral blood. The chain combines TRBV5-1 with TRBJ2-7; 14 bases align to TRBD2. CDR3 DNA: TGCGCCAGCAGAAACCCCGGGACTAGCGGGGGTGAGCAGTACTTC. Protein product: CASRNPGTSGGEQYF.